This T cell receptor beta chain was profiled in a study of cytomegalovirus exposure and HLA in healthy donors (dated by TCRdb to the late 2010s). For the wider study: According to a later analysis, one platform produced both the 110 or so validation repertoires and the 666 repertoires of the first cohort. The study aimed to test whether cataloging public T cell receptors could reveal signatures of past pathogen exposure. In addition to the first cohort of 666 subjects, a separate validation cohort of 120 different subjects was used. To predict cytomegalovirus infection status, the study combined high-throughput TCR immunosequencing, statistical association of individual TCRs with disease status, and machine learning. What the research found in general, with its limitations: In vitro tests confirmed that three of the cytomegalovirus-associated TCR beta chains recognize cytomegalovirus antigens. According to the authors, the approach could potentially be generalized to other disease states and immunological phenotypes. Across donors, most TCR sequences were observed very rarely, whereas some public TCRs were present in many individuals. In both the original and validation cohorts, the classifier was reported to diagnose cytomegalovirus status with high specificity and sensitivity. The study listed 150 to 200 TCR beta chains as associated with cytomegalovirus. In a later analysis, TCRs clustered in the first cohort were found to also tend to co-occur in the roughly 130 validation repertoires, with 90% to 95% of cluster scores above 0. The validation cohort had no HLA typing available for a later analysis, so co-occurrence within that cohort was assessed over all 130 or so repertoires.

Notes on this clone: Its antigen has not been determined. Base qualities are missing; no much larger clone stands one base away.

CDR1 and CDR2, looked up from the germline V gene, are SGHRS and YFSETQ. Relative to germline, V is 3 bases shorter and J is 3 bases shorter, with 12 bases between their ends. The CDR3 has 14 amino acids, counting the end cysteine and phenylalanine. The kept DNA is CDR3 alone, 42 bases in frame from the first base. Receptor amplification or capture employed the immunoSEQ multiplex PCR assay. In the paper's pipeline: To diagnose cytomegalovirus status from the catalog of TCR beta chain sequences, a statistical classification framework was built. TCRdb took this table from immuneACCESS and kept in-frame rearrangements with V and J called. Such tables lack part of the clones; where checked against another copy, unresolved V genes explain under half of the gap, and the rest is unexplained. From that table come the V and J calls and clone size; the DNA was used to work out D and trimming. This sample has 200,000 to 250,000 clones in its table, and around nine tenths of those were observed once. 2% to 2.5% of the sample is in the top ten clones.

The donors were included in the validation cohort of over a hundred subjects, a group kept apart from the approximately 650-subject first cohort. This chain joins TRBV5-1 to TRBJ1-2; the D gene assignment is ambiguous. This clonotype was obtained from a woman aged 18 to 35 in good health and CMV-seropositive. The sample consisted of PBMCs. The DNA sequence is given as TGCGCCAGCAGCTCGCCCCCATTAGACTATGGCTACACCTTC. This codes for CASSSPPLDYGYTF.